This entry concerns a single T cell receptor beta chain. Data came from immunoSEQ multiplex PCR; TCRdb stores just in-frame clones and leaves some out. This sample has 250,000 or so clones, with 86% found just once. Germline values: CDR1 KGHDR, CDR2 SFDVKD. The V gene end was trimmed by 1 base and the J gene end by 9 bases; junction bases not matched to a gene: 5. CDR3 length equals 15 residues. This entry is derived from a study of blood T cell repertoires in COVID-19. Study in general: Sites across the United States, Italy and Spain contributed samples from acute and convalescent COVID-19.

The origin of this receptor is an elderly man with acute or convalescent COVID-19. Sequencing input: peripheral blood. The chain combines TRBV24-1 with TRBJ2-1; 10 bases agree with TRBD2. CDR3 sequence: CATSDFTSGTGEQFF. CDR3 DNA sequence: TGTGCCACCAGTGATTTTACTAGCGGGACTGGTGAGCAGTTCTTC.